This TCR beta chain was sequenced during a study of blood T cell repertoires in COVID-19. Study information: Researchers got acute and convalescent COVID-19 samples from the United States, Italy and Spain. In each case, the material was cDNA or gDNA derived from T cells, B-cell-depleted T cells, or PBMCs.

Authors' analysis steps: Researchers report that nucleated cell counts were estimated from reference gene primer amplification. The data were produced by immunoSEQ multiplex PCR, yet TCRdb's version contains in-frame clones alone and is incomplete. D and trimming were read from the DNA, whereas the V and J calls and clone size are those reported in that table. The data show around 130,000 clones, with around 88% seen just once and around 19% held by the top ten. The CDR3 loop spans 14 amino acids. Trimming shortened V by 0 bases and J by 4 bases, and 7 bases separated the two germline ends. Germline V gene sequence: CDR1 SGHRS, CDR2 YFSETQ.

This sequence joins TRBV5-1 and TRBJ2-2; maybe TRBD1 (6 bases). Sequencing used peripheral blood. This receptor was obtained from a man aged 50 to 59 with active or convalescent COVID-19. This chain's CDR3 is CASSLAGVTGELFF. CDR3 DNA: TGCGCCAGCAGCTTGGCAGGGGTCACCGGGGAGCTGTTTTTT.